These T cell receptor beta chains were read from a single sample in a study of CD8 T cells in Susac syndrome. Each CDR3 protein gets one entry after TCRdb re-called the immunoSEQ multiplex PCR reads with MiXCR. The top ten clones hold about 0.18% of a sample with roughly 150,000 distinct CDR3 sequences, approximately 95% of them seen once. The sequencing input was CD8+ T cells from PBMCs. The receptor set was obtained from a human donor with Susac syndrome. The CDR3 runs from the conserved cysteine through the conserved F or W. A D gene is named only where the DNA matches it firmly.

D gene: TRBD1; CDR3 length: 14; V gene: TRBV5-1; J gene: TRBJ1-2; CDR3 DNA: TGCGCCAGCAGCTCGCGACAGGGACAAGGGGGCTACACCTTC; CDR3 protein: CASSSRQGQGGYTF
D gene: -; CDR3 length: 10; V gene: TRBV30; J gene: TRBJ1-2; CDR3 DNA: TGTGCCTGGGCTATTGATGGCTACACCTTC; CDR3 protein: CAWAIDGYTF
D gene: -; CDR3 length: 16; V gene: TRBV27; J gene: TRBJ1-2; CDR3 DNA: TGTGCCAGCAGCGGGGGGACCGCCCAACTATCCTATGGCTACACCTTC; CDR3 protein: CASSGGTAQLSYGYTF
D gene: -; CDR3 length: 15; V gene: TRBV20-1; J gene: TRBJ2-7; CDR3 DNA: TGCAGTGCTAGTGAGGCCTTCGGACGGAGCTACGAGCAGTACTTC; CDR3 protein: CSASEAFGRSYEQYF
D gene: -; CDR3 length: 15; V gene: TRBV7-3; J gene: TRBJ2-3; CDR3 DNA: TGTGCCAGCAGCTTAACCGGCATACTCACAGATACGCAGTATTTT; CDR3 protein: CASSLTGILTDTQYF
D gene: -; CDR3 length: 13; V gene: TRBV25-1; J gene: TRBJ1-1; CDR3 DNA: TGTGCCAGCAGTGAATGGGGCTACGATGAAGCTTTCTTT; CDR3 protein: CASSEWGYDEAFF
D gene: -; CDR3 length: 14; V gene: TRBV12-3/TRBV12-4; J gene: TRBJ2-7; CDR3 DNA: TGTGCCAGCAGTTTGTCTGTGACCGTCCACGAGCAGTACTTC; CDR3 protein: CASSLSVTVHEQYF
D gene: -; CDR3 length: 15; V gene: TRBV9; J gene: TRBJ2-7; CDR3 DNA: TGTGCCAGCAGCGTAGAGCCGGGTCCCCCCTACGAGCAGTACTTC; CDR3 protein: CASSVEPGPPYEQYF
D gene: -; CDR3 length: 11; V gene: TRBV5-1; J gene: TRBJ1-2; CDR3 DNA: TGCGCCAGCACAGATAACTATGGCTACACCTTC; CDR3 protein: CASTDNYGYTF
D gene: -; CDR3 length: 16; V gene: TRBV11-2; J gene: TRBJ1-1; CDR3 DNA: TGTGCCAGCAGCTTAGACGTGCAGGGAGTGAACACTGAAGCTTTCTTT; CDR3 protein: CASSLDVQGVNTEAFF
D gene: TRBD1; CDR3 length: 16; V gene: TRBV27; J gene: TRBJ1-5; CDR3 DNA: TGTGCCAGCACCCTGACAGGGGGATTGAGCAATCAGCCCCAGCATTTT; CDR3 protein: CASTLTGGLSNQPQHF
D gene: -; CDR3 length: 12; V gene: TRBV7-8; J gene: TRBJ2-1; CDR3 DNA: TGTGCCAGCAGCATTCAGACGGAGGCTAAGTTCTTC; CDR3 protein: CASSIQTEAKFF
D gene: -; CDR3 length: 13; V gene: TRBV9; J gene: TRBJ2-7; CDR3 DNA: TGTGCCAGCAGCTCCTCGGGGACCCACGAGCAGTACTTC; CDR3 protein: CASSSSGTHEQYF
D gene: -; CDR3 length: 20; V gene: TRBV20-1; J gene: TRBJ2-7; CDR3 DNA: TGCAGTGCTAGTAATCCCCCCCTTCCCCCCAATAGCGGAGAGGGTTACGAGCAGTACTTC; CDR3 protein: CSASNPPLPPNSGEGYEQYF